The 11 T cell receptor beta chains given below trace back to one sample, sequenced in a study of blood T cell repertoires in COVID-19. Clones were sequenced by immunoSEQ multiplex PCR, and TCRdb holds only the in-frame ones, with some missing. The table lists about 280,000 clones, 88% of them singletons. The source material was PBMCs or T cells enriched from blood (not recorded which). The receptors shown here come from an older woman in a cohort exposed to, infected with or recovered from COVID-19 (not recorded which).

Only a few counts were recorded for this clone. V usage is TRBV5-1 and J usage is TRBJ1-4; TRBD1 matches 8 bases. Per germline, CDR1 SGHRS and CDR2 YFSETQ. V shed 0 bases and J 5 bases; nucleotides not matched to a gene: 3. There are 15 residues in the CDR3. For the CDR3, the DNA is TGCGCCAGCAGCTTGGTACCAGGGGGCAATGAAAAACTGTTTTTT. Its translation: CASSLVPGGNEKLFF.

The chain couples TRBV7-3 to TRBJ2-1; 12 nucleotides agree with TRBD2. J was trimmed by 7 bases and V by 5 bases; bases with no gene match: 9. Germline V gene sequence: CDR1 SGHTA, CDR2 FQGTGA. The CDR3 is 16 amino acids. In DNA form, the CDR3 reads TGTGCCAGCAGCGTCGCTCTAGCGGGAGGGAAGAATGAGCAGTTCTTC. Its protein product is CASSVALAGGKNEQFF. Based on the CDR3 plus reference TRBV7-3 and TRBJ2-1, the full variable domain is GAGVSQTPSNKVTEKGKYVELRCDPISGHTALYWYRQSLGQGPEFLIYFQGTGAADDSGLPNDRFFAVRPEGSVSTLKIQRTERGDSAVYLCASSVALAGGKNEQFFGPGTRLTVL.

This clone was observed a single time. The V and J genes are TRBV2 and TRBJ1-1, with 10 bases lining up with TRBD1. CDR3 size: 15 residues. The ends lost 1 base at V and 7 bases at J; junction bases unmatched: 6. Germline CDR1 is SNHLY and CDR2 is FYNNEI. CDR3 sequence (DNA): TGTGCCAGCAGTGAAGTTGACAGGGGGCTTAGTGAAGCTTTCTTT. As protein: CASSEVDRGLSEAFF.

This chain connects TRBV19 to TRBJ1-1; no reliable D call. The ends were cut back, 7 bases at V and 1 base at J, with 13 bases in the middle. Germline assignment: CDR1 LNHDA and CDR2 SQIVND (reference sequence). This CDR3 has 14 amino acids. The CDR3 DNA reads TGTGCCAGTAAGGGAGAGGGAACGAACACTGAAGCTTTCTTT. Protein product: CASKGEGTNTEAFF.

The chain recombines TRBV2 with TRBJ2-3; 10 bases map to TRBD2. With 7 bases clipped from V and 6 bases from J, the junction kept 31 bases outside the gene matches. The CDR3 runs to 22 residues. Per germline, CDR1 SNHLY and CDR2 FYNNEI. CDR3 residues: CASTGRGLSGRAEYEVIDTQYF. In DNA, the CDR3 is TGTGCCAGCACGGGAAGGGGTCTCAGCGGGAGGGCCGAATATGAGGTTATCGATACGCAGTATTTT.

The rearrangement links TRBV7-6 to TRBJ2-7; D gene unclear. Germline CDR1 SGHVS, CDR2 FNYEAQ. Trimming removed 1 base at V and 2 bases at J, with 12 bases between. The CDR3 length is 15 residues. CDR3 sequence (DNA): TGTGCCAGCAGCTTAGGAGACTCCCGCACCTACGAGCAGTACTTC. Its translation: CASSLGDSRTYEQYF.

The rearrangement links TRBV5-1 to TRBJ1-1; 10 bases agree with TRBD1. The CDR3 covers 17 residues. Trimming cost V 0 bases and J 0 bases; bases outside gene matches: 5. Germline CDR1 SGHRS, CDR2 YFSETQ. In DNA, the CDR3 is TGCGCCAGCAGCTTGGAGTCCGGGACAGGGGTGAACACTGAAGCTTTCTTT. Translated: CASSLESGTGVNTEAFF.

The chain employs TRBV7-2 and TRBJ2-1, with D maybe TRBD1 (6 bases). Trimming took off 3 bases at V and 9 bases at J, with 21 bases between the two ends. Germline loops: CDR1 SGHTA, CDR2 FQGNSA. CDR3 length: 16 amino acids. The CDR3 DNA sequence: TGTGCCAGCAGCTTTTGGGGGCCAGTCGGGACAACTGAGCAGTTCTTC. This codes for CASSFWGPVGTTEQFF.

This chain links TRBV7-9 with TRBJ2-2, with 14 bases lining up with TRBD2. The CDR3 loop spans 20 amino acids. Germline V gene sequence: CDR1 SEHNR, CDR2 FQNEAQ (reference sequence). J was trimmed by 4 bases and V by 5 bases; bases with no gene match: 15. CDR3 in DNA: TGTGCCAGCAGCACGAGACCTGGGACTAGCGGGAGCGGGAGCACCGGGGAGCTGTTTTTT. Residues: CASSTRPGTSGSGSTGELFF.

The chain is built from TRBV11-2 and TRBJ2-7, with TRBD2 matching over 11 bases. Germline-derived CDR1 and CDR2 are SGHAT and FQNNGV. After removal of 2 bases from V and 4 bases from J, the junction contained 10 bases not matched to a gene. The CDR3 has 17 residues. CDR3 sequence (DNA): TGTGCCAGCAGCTTAAGTGGCGGGACTAGCGGAAAATACGAGCAGTACTTC. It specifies CASSLSGGTSGKYEQYF.

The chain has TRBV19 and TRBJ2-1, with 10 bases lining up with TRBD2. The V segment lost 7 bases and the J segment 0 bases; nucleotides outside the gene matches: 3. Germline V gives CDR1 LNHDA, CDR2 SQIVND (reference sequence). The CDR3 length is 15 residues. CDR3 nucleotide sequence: TGTGCCAGTAATCGACTAGCGGGCTCCTACAATGAGCAGTTCTTC. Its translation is CASNRLAGSYNEQFF.